This TCR beta chain was obtained from a study of cytomegalovirus exposure and HLA in healthy donors. Across the whole study: Within an early data release were about 85 million unique TCRs drawn from HLA-typed donors. When roughly 420 donors were genotyped, 81% of them were found to fall in the Caucasian-associated ancestry cluster. Overall study findings and caveats: Cytomegalovirus status was reportedly diagnosed by the classifier with high sensitivity and specificity.

To note about this clone: The antigen remains undetermined.

Use of 60 Vbeta and 13 Jbeta primers characterized the PCR. The assay was immunoSEQ multiplex PCR, and TCRdb's table has in-frame clones only and misses some. Found here are about 160,000 clones; the top ten clones hold around 1.9%. This CDR3 has 18 amino acids. CDR1 and CDR2 from the germline V gene are SEHNR and FQNEAQ (reference sequence). Sequencing input: PBMCs. The sequence derives from a man younger than 45 in good health and CMV-seronegative. V is TRBV7-9 and J is TRBJ2-5; tentatively, D is TRBD2 (6 bases). The DNA end lines up better with TRBJ2-7; the J call may be wrong. The CDR3 DNA follows: TGTGCCAGCAGCACGACATCTCCGGGACTCCATCAGGGCCACGAGCAGTACTTC. This gives the protein CASSTTSPGLHQGHEQYF.